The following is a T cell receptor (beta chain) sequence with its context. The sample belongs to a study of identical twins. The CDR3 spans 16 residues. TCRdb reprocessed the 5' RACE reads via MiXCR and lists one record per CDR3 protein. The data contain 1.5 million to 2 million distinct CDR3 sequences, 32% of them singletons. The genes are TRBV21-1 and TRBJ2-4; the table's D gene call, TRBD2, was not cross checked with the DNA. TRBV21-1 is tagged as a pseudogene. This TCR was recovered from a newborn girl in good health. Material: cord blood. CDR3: CASSKGAGGAKNIQYF. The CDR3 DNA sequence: TGTGCCAGCAGCAAAGGAGCGGGGGGGGCCAAAAACATTCAGTACTTC.